Below are 31 T cell receptor beta chains sequenced from a single sample in a study of prognosis after radiotherapy for stage I lung cancer. Genomic DNA yielded TCR beta CDR3, amplified by two-round multiplex PCR. Primers specific to each TRBV and TRBJ gene were used in first-round PCR. TCRdb processed the multiplex PCR reads anew with MiXCR; each CDR3 protein has one entry. Altogether about 59,000 distinct CDR3 sequences are present, about 30% being singletons, with the ten largest covering 6% to 9%. Specimen: PBMCs, collected before or after stereotactic body radiation therapy (not recorded which). These receptors were collected from a donor older than 45 with non-small cell lung cancer.

This clonotype was recorded at least ten times. This chain links TRBV6-9 with TRBJ2-1; D not resolved. V was cut by 3 bases and J by 4 bases, with 13 bases left in between. Germline V gene lookup returns CDR1 MNHGY and CDR2 SVAAGI. The CDR3 totals 15 residues. Here the CDR3 reads CASSYSGSFYNEQFF. In DNA form, the CDR3 reads TGTGCCAGCAGTTACAGTGGCAGTTTTTACAATGAGCAGTTCTTC.

As regards this clonotype: One end of the junction varies from germline; a read error may be responsible. J is TRBJ1-1 and V is TRBV6-2 or TRBV6-3, with D possibly matching TRBD1 (5 bases). CDR1 and CDR2 (germline): MNHEY, SVGEGT. CDR3 length equals 15 residues. DNA for the CDR3: TGTGCCAGCAGTGCTACCGGGACCTCGAACACTGAAGCTTTATTT. Translated, it gives CASSATGTSNTEALF.

About this clonotype itself: A far larger clone is only one base removed, so a read error is likely. The genes are TRBV6-8 and TRBJ2-5; 10 bases are a match to TRBD2. This CDR3 spans 14 amino acids. Looked up from germline, CDR1 is MNHGY and CDR2 is SAAAGT. In DNA, the CDR3 is TGTGCCAGCAGCCTGGGACTAGCGTTTGAGACCAAGTACTTC. Protein: CASSLGLAFETKYF.

The sample holds many counts of this clonotype. This chain links TRBV11-2 with TRBJ2-3, with a possible D match to TRBD1 (6 bases). V lost 1 base, J lost 0 bases, and 11 bases lay in between. Germline V gene sequence: CDR1 SGHAT, CDR2 FQNNGV. There are 16 residues in the CDR3. This chain's CDR3 is CASSLVQGTSTDTQYF. CDR3 DNA: TGTGCCAGCAGCTTAGTTCAGGGGACAAGCACAGATACGCAGTATTTT.

This clonotype was found many times. The chain combines TRBV6-1 with TRBJ1-2; unclear D gene. The CDR3 contains 12 residues. Per the germline V gene, CDR1 is MNHNS and CDR2 is SASEGT. V was cut by 5 bases and J by 5 bases, with 9 bases left in between. The CDR3 region is CASSRGLYGYTF. CDR3 bases: TGTGCCAGCAGTCGGGGTTTGTATGGCTACACCTTC.

In this sample, this clonotype turned up many times. The rearrangement links TRBV10-3 to TRBJ1-5, with unresolved D. Per the germline V gene, CDR1 is ENHRY and CDR2 is SYGVKD. Trimming took off 4 bases at V and 5 bases at J, with 6 bases between the two ends. The CDR3 covers 12 residues. The CDR3 loop is CAISGADQPQHF. The CDR3 nucleotides read TGTGCCATCAGTGGTGCAGATCAGCCCCAGCATTTT.

About this clonotype: This may be a read error: a much more frequent sequence differs by one nucleotide. The chain couples TRBV18 to TRBJ1-6; D not resolved. CDR1 KGHSH and CDR2 LQKENI come from the germline V gene. The CDR3 covers 16 residues. CDR3 protein: CACSPPGRTNNSPLHF. Written as DNA, the CDR3 is TGTGCCTGCTCACCCCCCGGCAGAACCAACAATTCACCCCTCCACTTT.

The V call is TRBV5-4, the J call TRBJ2-5; no clear D gene. The CDR3 length is 14 residues. With 3 bases removed from V and 1 base from J, the gap between germline ends came to 10 bases. In germline, CDR1 is SGHNT, CDR2 YYREEE (reference sequence). CDR3 residues: CASSSGTSQETQYF. CDR3 DNA: TGTGCCAGCAGCTCCGGCACCTCCCAAGAGACCCAGTACTTC.

Of note for this clonotype: A much larger clone differs by one base, so this may be a read error. CDR3 protein: CASSPYYRASGNTIYF. The CDR3 DNA reads as TGTGCCAGCTCACCCTATTACAGGGCCTCTGGAAACACCATATATTTT. The V and J genes are TRBV18 and TRBJ1-3; perhaps TRBD1 as D (6 bases). CDR3 length: 16 amino acids. Looked up from germline, CDR1 is KGHSH and CDR2 is LQKENI. Trimming removed 3 bases from V and 0 bases from J, with 12 bases in between.

This clonotype was counted at least ten times. This sequence joins TRBV27 and TRBJ1-2, with a weak D call TRBD1 (5 bases). The germline V and J ends were trimmed by 5 bases and 2 bases, with 12 bases remaining between them. The CDR3 covers 14 residues. Germline V gives CDR1 MNHEY, CDR2 SMNVEV (reference sequence). Written as DNA, the CDR3 is TGTGCCAGCAGTGCCCGGGGACCCAACTATGGCTACACCTTC. This sequence encodes CASSARGPNYGYTF.

This clonotype occurred many times. The chain recombines TRBV3-1 with TRBJ2-3; TRBD2 is a possible D gene (6 bases). CDR1 LGHDT and CDR2 YNNKEL come from the germline V gene (reference sequence). V dropped 3 bases and J dropped 0 bases, with 13 bases sitting between them. The CDR3 loop spans 16 amino acids. The CDR3 DNA reads TGTGCCAGCAGCCAGGGTGGGGGGAAAAGCACAGATACGCAGTATTTT. This sequence encodes CASSQGGGKSTDTQYF.

Many counts were recorded for this clonotype. This chain joins TRBV6-1 and TRBJ2-3; 9 nucleotides agree with TRBD1. The CDR3 loop spans 14 amino acids. CDR1 MNHNS and CDR2 SASEGT come from the germline V gene. The ends lost 6 bases at V and 3 bases at J; junction bases unmatched: 4. The CDR3, as DNA: TGTGCCAGCAGGCCGGGACAGGGAACAGATACGCAGTATTTT. Translation gives CASRPGQGTDTQYF.

As regards this clonotype: With a much larger clone just one base away, this may be a read error. The chain employs TRBV29-1 and TRBJ1-5; perhaps TRBD1 as D (5 bases). The CDR3 is made up of 14 amino acids. V shed 2 bases and J shed 10 bases, with 18 bases lying between them. The germline V gene has CDR1 SQVTM and CDR2 ANQGSEA. The DNA for the CDR3 is TGCAGCGTTGAACACCCGGGGGGAGGACATCCCCAGCATTTT. As protein: CSVEHPGGGHPQHF.

A remark on this clonotype: A single base is all that separates this from a far larger clone, so a read error is likely. J is TRBJ2-3 and V is TRBV7-9; TRBD1 aligns across 10 bases. CDR3 length equals 14 residues. Germline V gives CDR1 SEHNR, CDR2 FQNEAQ (reference sequence). In nucleotides, the CDR3 is TGTGCCAGCAGCTCGACAGGGGGCACATATACGCAGTATTTT. This gives the protein CASSSTGGTYTQYF.

This clonotype was picked up many times. The rearrangement joins TRBV7-3 to TRBJ2-3; no definite D call. Germline loops: CDR1 SGHTA, CDR2 FQGTGA. The CDR3 loop spans 14 amino acids. The ends were cut back, 5 bases at V and 4 bases at J, with 13 bases in the middle. The CDR3 loop is CASSLRGPSDTQYF. For the CDR3, the DNA is TGTGCCAGCAGCCTACGCGGTCCGTCAGATACGCAGTATTTT.

Many counts were recorded for this clonotype. The rearrangement links TRBV5-1 to TRBJ2-7, with a tentative D call TRBD1 (6 bases). This CDR3 contains 13 residues. Germline CDR1 and CDR2: SGHRS and YFSETQ. With 4 bases removed from V and 3 bases from J, the gap between germline ends came to 11 bases. The CDR3 loop reads CASSPGQNYEQYF. DNA of the CDR3: TGCGCCAGCAGCCCCGGACAGAACTACGAGCAGTACTTC.

This clonotype was counted at least ten times. The chain joins TRBV12-3 or TRBV12-4 to TRBJ1-5, with 8 bases matching TRBD1. V shed 3 bases and J 0 bases; nucleotides not matched to a gene: 13. CDR3 size: 19 residues. Written as DNA, the CDR3 is TGTGCCAGCAGTTTTTGGGACAGGACATCCATTTATAGCAATCAGCCCCAGCATTTT. It encodes CASSFWDRTSIYSNQPQHF.

This clonotype was seen many times. The gene calls are TRBV15 and TRBJ1-1; D is ambiguous. CDR3 length equals 15 residues. Germline V gene lookup returns CDR1 LNHNV and CDR2 YYDKDF (reference sequence). V lost 0 bases to trimming and J lost 3 bases, with 11 bases between them. The CDR3 DNA reads as TGTGCCACCAGCAGAGAGAGCCGGCGGGACACTGAAGCTTTCTTT. Its protein product is CATSRESRRDTEAFF.

This clonotype has at least ten counts. The chain combines TRBV20-1 with TRBJ1-2; D is perhaps TRBD1 (5 bases). Germline CDR1 is DFQATT and CDR2 is SNEGSKA (reference sequence). The CDR3 is 15 residues long. Trimming left V 1 base short and J 3 bases short, with 15 bases between. The CDR3 bases are TGCAGTGCTAGAGCCTCCGGGGGGGGTCACTATGGCTACACCTTC. It yields the protein CSARASGGGHYGYTF.

This clonotype was seen just once. The junction departs from germline at one end; a sequencing error may be responsible. The chain employs TRBV28 and TRBJ1-2, with 7 positions matching TRBD1. CDR1 and CDR2 from the germline V gene are MDHEN and SYDVKM. There are 15 residues in the CDR3. The DNA of the CDR3 is TGTGCCAGCAGTCCACCTTCCGGGACAGTTAATGGCTACACATTC. It codes for CASSPPSGTVNGYTF.

This clonotype was counted ten times or more. The chain joins TRBV6-1 to TRBJ2-7, with TRBD1 identical over 9 bases. The junction had 8 bases not matched to a gene; V was cut back by 3 bases and J by 5 bases. Germline V gives CDR1 MNHNS, CDR2 SASEGT. CDR3 length: 15 residues. CDR3 in amino acids: CASSDDRGYVNEQYF. The CDR3 DNA is TGTGCCAGCAGTGATGACAGGGGGTACGTGAACGAGCAGTACTTC.

This clonotype was seen a handful of times. This sequence joins TRBV3-1 and TRBJ2-3, with TRBD2 identical over 9 bases. With 0 bases clipped from V and 4 bases from J, the junction kept 8 bases outside the gene matches. Germline V gives CDR1 LGHDT, CDR2 YNNKEL (reference sequence). The CDR3 runs 17 residues. CDR3 protein: CASSQEPSGGRADTQYF. In DNA form, the CDR3 reads TGTGCCAGCAGCCAAGAGCCCAGCGGGGGGAGGGCAGATACGCAGTATTTT.

With regard to this clonotype: A far larger clone lies a single base away; this is likely a read error. The rearrangement uses TRBV6-4 and TRBJ2-1; D not resolved. The CDR3 extends over 13 amino acids. Germline V gene lookup returns CDR1 MRHNA and CDR2 SNTAGT. The CDR3 reads CVSSRVGYNEQFF. The CDR3 DNA sequence: TGTGTCAGCAGTCGGGTAGGGTACAATGAGCAGTTCTTC.

As regards this clonotype: This may be a read error, as it is one base from a much larger clone. V gene TRBV12-3 or TRBV12-4 combines with J gene TRBJ2-5; D remains unclear. V lost 3 bases, J lost 4 bases, and 3 bases lay in between. The CDR3 is 11 amino acids. For the CDR3, the DNA is TGTGCCAGCAGTTTCAGAGAGACCCAGTACTTC. The encoded protein is CASSFRETQYF.

This clonotype was counted ten times or more. The chain joins TRBV3-1 to TRBJ2-3; D unresolved. This CDR3 region has 16 residues. Germline values: CDR1 LGHDT, CDR2 YNNKEL (reference sequence). V lost 1 base to trimming and J lost 2 bases, with 13 bases between them. CDR3 amino acids: CASSQGVGSFTDTQYF. The DNA for the CDR3 is TGTGCCAGCAGCCAAGGCGTTGGTTCCTTCACAGATACGCAGTATTTT.

This clonotype appeared many times. V is TRBV2 and J is TRBJ2-2; D might be TRBD2 (5 bases). V lost 7 bases to trimming and J lost 2 bases, with 11 bases between them. CDR1 is SNHLY and CDR2 is FYNNEI in the germline V gene. The CDR3 covers 14 residues. CDR3 in amino acids: CASKRTQNTGELFF. The CDR3 DNA sequence: TGTGCCAGCAAGCGGACCCAAAACACCGGGGAGCTGTTTTTT.

This clonotype was observed a few times. This chain joins TRBV5-1 and TRBJ2-5, with D uncertain. There are 15 residues in the CDR3. CDR1 and CDR2 from the germline V gene are SGHRS and YFSETQ. V gave up 1 base and J gave up 5 bases, with 15 bases separating them. CDR3 sequence: CASSLTGRLMETQYF. In nucleotides, the CDR3 is TGCGCCAGCAGCTTGACCGGACGTCTCATGGAGACCCAGTACTTC. The whole variable domain, filled in from reference TRBV5-1 and TRBJ2-5, reads KAGVTQTPRYLIKTRGQQVTLSCSPISGHRSVSWYQQTPGQGLQFLFEYFSETQRNKGNFPGRFSGRQFSNSRSEMNVSTLELGDSALYLCASSLTGRLMETQYFGPGTRLLVL.

V and J are TRBV6-4 and TRBJ2-3; D is ambiguous. V gave up 7 bases and J gave up 9 bases, with 23 bases separating them. The CDR3 totals 15 residues. The germline V gene encodes CDR1 MRHNA and CDR2 SNTAGT. The CDR3 coding sequence is TGTGCCAGCATGGGTATGGCTAGTTGGGATAAGACGCAGTATTTT. This gives the protein CASMGMASWDKTQYF.

Comments on this clonotype: An end of the junction differs from the germline gene, which may be a read error. The chain links TRBV28 to TRBJ2-2; TRBD1 matches at 9 bases. Germline V gene sequence: CDR1 MDHEN, CDR2 SYDVKM. This CDR3 comprises 16 residues. The chain's CDR3 is CASSLSQGAGTGELFF. CDR3 sequence (DNA): TGTGCCAGCAGTCTATCACAGGGGGCTGGCACCGGTGAGCTGTTTTTT.

This clonotype was counted many times. This chain joins TRBV29-1 and TRBJ2-7; TRBD1 might be the D (6 bases). The CDR3 spans 12 residues. The V gene lost 6 bases and the J gene lost 1 base, with 10 bases spanning the gap. CDR1 is SQVTM and CDR2 is ANQGSEA in the germline V gene. CDR3 amino acids: CSVAQGSYEQYF. The CDR3 coding sequence is TGCAGCGTAGCCCAGGGGTCCTACGAGCAGTACTTC.

This clonotype was counted ten times or more. The chain uses TRBV5-6 and TRBJ1-6; D perhaps matches TRBD1 (5 bases). Trimming left V 1 base short and J 6 bases short, with 8 bases between. In germline, CDR1 is SGHDT, CDR2 YYEEEE. The CDR3 has 14 amino acids. This CDR3 is CASSLQGRNSPLHF. The CDR3, as DNA: TGTGCCAGCAGCTTGCAGGGTCGTAATTCACCCCTCCACTTT.